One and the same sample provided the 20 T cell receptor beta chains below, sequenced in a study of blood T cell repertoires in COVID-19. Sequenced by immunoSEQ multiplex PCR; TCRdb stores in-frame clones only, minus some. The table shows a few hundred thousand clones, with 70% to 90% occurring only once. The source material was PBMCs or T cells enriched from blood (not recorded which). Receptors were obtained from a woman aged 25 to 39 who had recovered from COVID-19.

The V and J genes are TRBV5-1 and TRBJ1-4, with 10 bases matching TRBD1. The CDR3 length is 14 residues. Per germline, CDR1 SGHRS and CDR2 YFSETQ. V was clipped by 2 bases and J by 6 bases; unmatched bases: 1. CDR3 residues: CASSFGTGDEKLFF. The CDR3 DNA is TGCGCCAGCAGCTTCGGGACAGGGGATGAAAAACTGTTTTTT.

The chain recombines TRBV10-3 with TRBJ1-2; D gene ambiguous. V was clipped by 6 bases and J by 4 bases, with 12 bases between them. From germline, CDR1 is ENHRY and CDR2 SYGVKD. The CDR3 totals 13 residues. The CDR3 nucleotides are TGTGCCATCAGCCTCGGAACAGCCTATGGCTACACCTTC. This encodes CAISLGTAYGYTF.

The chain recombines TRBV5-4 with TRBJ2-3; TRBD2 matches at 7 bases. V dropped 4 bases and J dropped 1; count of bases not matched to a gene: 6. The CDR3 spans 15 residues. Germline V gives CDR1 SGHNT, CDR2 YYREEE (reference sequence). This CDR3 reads CASSPGGSGTDTQYF. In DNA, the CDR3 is TGTGCCAGCAGCCCGGGGGGATCGGGCACAGATACGCAGTATTTT.

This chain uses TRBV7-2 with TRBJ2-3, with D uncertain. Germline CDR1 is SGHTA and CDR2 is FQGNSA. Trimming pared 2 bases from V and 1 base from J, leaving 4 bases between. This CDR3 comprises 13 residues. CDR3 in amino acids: CASSLTGTDTQYF. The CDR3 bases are TGTGCCAGCAGCTTAACAGGCACAGATACGCAGTATTTT.

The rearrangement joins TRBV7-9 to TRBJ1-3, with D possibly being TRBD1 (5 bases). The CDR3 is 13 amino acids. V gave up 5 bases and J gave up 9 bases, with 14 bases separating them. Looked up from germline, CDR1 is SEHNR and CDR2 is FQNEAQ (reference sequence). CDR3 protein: CASSPTGDGTIYF. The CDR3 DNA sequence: TGTGCCAGCAGCCCGACGGGGGACGGCACCATATATTTT. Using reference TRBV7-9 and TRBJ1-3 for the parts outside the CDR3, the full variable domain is DTGVSQNPRHKITKRGQNVTFRCDPISEHNRLYWYRQTLGQGPEFLTYFQNEAQLEKSRLLSDRFSAERPKGSFSTLEIQRTEQGDSAMYLCASSPTGDGTIYFGEGSWLTVV.

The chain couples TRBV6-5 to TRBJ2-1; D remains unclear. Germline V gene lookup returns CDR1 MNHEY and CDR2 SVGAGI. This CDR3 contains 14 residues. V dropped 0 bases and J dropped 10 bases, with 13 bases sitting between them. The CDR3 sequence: CASSYSGPFPEQFF. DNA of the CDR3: TGTGCCAGCAGTTACTCTGGGCCGTTTCCCGAGCAGTTCTTC.

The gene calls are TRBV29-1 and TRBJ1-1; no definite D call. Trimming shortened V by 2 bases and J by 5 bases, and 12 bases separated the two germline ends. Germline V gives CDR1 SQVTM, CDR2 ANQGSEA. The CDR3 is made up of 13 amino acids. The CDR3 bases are TGCAGCGTTGAATCCCCAACGCGGACTGAAGCTTTCTTT. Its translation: CSVESPTRTEAFF.

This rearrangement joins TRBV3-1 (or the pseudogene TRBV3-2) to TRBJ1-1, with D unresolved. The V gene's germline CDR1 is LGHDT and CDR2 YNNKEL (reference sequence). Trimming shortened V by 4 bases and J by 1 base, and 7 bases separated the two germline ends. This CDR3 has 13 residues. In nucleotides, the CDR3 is TGTGCCAGCAGCCCTACAGAGAACACTGAAGCTTTCTTT. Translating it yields CASSPTENTEAFF.

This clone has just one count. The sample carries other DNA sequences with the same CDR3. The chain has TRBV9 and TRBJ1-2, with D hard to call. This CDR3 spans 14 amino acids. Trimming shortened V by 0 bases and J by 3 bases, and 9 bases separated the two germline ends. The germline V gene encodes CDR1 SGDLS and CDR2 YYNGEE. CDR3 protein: CASSVGGGDYGYTF. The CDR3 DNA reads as TGTGCCAGCAGCGTAGGCGGCGGTGACTATGGCTACACCTTC.

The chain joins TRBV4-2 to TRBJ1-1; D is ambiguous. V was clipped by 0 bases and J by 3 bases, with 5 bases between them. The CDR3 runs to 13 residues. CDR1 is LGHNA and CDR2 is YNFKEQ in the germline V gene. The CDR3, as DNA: TGTGCCAGCAGCCAAGATCCCTACACTGAAGCTTTCTTT. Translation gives CASSQDPYTEAFF.

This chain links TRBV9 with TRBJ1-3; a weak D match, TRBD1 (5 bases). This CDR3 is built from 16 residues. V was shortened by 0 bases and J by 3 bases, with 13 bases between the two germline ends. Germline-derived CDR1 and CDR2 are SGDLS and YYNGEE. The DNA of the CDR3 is TGTGCCAGCAGCGTAGATGCGGGGGGTAGTGGAAACACCATATATTTT. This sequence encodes CASSVDAGGSGNTIYF.

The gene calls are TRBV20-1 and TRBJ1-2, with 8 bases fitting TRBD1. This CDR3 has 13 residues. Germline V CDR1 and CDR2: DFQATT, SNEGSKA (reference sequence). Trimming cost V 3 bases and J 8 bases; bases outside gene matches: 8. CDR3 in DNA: TGCAGTGCTAGTCGGCAGGGGGCTTGGGGCTACACCTTC. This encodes CSASRQGAWGYTF.

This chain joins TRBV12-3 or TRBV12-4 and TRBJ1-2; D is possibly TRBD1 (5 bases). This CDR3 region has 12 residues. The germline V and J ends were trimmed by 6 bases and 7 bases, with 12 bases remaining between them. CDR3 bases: TGTGCCAGCAGCCCTACCAGGGTTGGCTACACCTTC. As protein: CASSPTRVGYTF.

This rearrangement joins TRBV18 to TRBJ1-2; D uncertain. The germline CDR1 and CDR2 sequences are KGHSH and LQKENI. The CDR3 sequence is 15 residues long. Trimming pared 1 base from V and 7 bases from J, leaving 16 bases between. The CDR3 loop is CASSPLGIGESGYTF. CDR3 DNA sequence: TGTGCCAGCTCACCACTAGGGATCGGGGAAAGTGGCTACACCTTC.

CDR3 sequence reads: CASSSHGTLNVLTF. CDR3 nucleotides: TGTGCCAGCAGTTCCCACGGGACACTCAACGTCCTGACTTTC. The V and J genes are TRBV6-2 or TRBV6-3 and TRBJ2-6, with a possible D match to TRBD1 (6 bases). The germline V gene encodes CDR1 MNHEY and CDR2 SVGEGT. Deletions cut 4 bases from V and 9 bases from J, with 13 bases between. This CDR3 has 14 amino acids.

The CDR3 loop reads CASSIESRDRAEKLFF. The CDR3, as DNA: TGTGCCAGTAGTATAGAATCTCGGGACAGGGCTGAAAAACTGTTTTTT. The J gene is TRBJ1-4, the V gene TRBV19; the match to TRBD1 covers 9 bases. Trimming took 0 bases from V and 7 from J; bases not matched to a gene: 6. Germline V gives CDR1 LNHDA, CDR2 SQIVND (reference sequence). The CDR3 is made up of 16 amino acids.

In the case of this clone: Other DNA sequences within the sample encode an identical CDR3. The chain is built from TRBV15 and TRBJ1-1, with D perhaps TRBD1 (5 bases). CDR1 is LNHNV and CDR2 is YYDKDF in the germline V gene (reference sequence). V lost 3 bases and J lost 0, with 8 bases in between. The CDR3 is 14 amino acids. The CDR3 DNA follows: TGTGCCACCAGCAGGGGCAGGGTGAACACTGAAGCTTTCTTT. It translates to CATSRGRVNTEAFF.

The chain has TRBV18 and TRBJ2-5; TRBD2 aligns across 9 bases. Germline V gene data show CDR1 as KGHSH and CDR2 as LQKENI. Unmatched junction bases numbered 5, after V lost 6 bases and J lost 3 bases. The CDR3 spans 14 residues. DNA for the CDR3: TGTGCCAGCTCTCGTAGCGGGGGAAAAGAGACCCAGTACTTC. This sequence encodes CASSRSGGKETQYF.

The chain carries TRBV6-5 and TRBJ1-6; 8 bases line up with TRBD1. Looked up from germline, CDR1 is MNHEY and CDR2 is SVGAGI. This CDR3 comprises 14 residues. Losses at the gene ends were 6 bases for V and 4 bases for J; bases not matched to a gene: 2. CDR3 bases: TGTGCCAGCAGAGGGGACAGGTATAATTCACCCCTCCACTTT. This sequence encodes CASRGDRYNSPLHF.

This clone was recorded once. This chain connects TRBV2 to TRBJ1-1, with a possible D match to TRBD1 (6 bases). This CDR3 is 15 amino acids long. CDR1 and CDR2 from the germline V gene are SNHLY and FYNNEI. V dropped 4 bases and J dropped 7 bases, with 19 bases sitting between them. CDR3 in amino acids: CASSGGGSGLIEAFF. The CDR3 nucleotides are TGTGCCAGCAGTGGGGGGGGCAGCGGATTAATTGAAGCTTTCTTT.